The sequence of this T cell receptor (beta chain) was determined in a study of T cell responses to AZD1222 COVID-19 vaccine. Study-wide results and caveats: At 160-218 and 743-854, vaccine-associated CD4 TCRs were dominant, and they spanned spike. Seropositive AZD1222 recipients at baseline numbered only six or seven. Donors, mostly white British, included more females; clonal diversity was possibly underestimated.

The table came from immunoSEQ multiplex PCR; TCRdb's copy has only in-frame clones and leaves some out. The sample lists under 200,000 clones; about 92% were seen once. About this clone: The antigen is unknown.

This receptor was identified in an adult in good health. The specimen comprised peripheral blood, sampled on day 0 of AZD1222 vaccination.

This chain's CDR3 is CASSYTRDAAFTQYF. The CDR3 bases are TGTGCCAGCAGTTACACCAGGGACGCCGCCTTTACGCAGTATTTT. J is TRBJ2-3 and V is TRBV6-5; D tentatively reads TRBD1 or TRBD2 (5 bases each). The CDR3 consists of 15 residues. In germline, CDR1 is MNHEY, CDR2 SVGAGI. The V and J ends lost 2 bases and 8 bases respectively, with 17 bases between them.